The subject of this entry is one T cell receptor (beta chain). As yet, its antigen is unknown. The CDR3 length is 15 residues. Germline V gives CDR1 SGHTA, CDR2 FQGNSA. V lost 0 bases to trimming and J lost 8 bases, with 14 bases between them. The record originates from a study of PD-L1 blockade in urothelial cancer. Study at large: Samples of blood were analyzed 3 weeks (second dose) and 6 weeks after treatment start. Median T cell yield per blood sample was about 150,000 cells. Findings and caveats of the study: Durable benefit accompanied greater 3-week expansion of tumor-associated blood clones.

Produced via immunoSEQ multiplex PCR; TCRdb's table is partial and in-frame only. The sample includes some 87,000 clones, over 75% of them seen just once. Time point reported: pretreatment peripheral blood. Urothelial carcinoma affected the patients, and it was locally advanced or metastatic. The TCR was taken from a man in his 60s with urothelial cancer. The sample consisted of PBMCs, taken around atezolizumab (anti-PD-L1) treatment. This chain uses TRBV7-2 with TRBJ2-1; tentatively, D is TRBD2 (6 bases). The CDR3 DNA sequence: TGTGCCAGCAGCTTAGCAAGGTGGGGGGTGGATGAGCAGTTCTTC. Amino acids: CASSLARWGVDEQFF.